The rows below give T cell receptor beta chains drawn from one sample of a study of vaccination and CD4 T cells after COVID-19. TCRdb redid the calling of the PCR reads with MiXCR, one entry per CDR3 protein. Here the sample spans about 20,000 distinct CDR3 sequences, about 60% being singletons. No antigens are known for them. The source material was CD4+ T cells from blood, cultured in vitro. The source is a human donor who had recovered from COVID-19. The CDR3 runs from the conserved cysteine through the conserved F or W. The order of the fields is V gene, J gene, clone size, D gene, CDR3 protein, CDR3 DNA. The D gene is left open where the match is weak. Clone sizes are given selectively: once, few, many, or a class where the clone is expanded.

TRBV6-1,TRBJ1-1,NA,NA,CASTDPGGANTEAFF,TGTGCCAGCACCGACCCCGGGGGGGCGAACACTGAAGCTTTCTTT
TRBV24-1,TRBJ1-1,few,NA,CATSDGTYTEAFF,TGTGCCACCAGTGACGGGACGTACACTGAAGCTTTCTTT
TRBV27,TRBJ2-7,NA,NA,CASSLSRRTTHEQYF,TGTGCCAGCAGTTTATCGAGACGGACTACCCACGAGCAGTACTTC
TRBV2,TRBJ1-6,NA,NA,CASSEGTRTNSPLHF,TGTGCCAGCAGTGAGGGGACGCGGACTAATTCACCCCTCCACTTT
TRBV7-2,TRBJ2-1,once,NA,CASSLSAGTYNEQFF,TGTGCCAGCAGCTTATCGGCAGGGACATACAATGAGCAGTTCTTC
TRBV30,TRBJ2-7,few,TRBD2,CAWSGLAVYEQYF,TGTGCCTGGAGCGGACTAGCGGTATACGAGCAGTACTTC
TRBV28,TRBJ1-5,NA,TRBD1,CASSPDPSGQGVVQPQHF,TGTGCCAGCAGTCCCGACCCCTCGGGACAGGGGGTAGTTCAGCCCCAGCATTTT
TRBV20-1,TRBJ2-1,once,TRBD1,CSVVRGIGEQFF,TGCAGTGTGGTCAGGGGGATTGGTGAGCAGTTCTTC
TRBV20-1,TRBJ2-7,NA,NA,CSARGAQGNSYEQYF,TGCAGTGCTAGAGGCGCCCAGGGGAACTCCTACGAGCAGTACTTC
TRBV10-3,TRBJ2-7,NA,NA,CAISESEYEQYF,TGTGCCATCAGTGAGTCGGAATACGAGCAGTACTTC
TRBV15,TRBJ1-2,NA,NA,CATSRDNRERNGYTF,TGTGCCACCAGCAGAGACAACAGGGAAAGGAATGGCTACACCTTC
TRBV20-1,TRBJ2-3,NA,TRBD2,CSAFGTSDYTDTQYF,TGCAGTGCCTTTGGGACTAGCGATTACACAGATACGCAGTATTTT
TRBV6-2/TRBV6-3,TRBJ1-4,NA,NA,CASSSGQLNEKLFF,TGTGCCAGCAGCTCTGGACAGCTCAATGAAAAACTGTTTTTT
TRBV14,TRBJ2-3,NA,NA,CASSRLRQRYTDTQYF,TGTGCCAGCAGCCGACTTCGGCAGCGTTACACAGATACGCAGTATTTT
TRBV2,TRBJ1-5,few,NA,CASSDTQPQHF,TGTGCCAGCAGTGATACCCAGCCCCAGCATTTT
TRBV28,TRBJ1-6,NA,NA,CASSPPRAVNSPLHF,TGTGCCAGCAGTCCACCCCGGGCGGTAAATTCACCCCTCCACTTT
TRBV7-6,TRBJ2-7,NA,NA,CASSLQEGPSYEQYF,TGTGCCAGCAGCTTGCAGGAGGGACCCTCCTACGAGCAGTACTTC
TRBV2,TRBJ1-1,NA,NA,CASRYAGQNTEAFF,TGTGCCAGCAGGTACGCCGGGCAGAACACTGAAGCTTTCTTT
TRBV11-1,TRBJ2-5,NA,NA,CASSQRVARDQETQYF,TGTGCCAGCAGCCAGCGTGTAGCCCGGGACCAAGAGACCCAGTACTTC
TRBV6-2/TRBV6-3,TRBJ1-5,once,NA,CASTQVSNQPQHF,TGTGCCAGCACCCAAGTAAGCAATCAGCCCCAGCATTTT
TRBV20-1,TRBJ1-2,NA,TRBD1,CSAREGTGVTYGYTF,TGCAGTGCTAGAGAAGGGACAGGGGTTACCTATGGCTACACCTTC
TRBV24-1,TRBJ2-7,NA,NA,CATSDPGRYEQYF,TGTGCCACCAGTGACCCGGGACGATACGAGCAGTACTTC
TRBV5-1,TRBJ2-7,NA,NA,CASSSGLGSYEQYF,TGCGCCAGCAGCTCTGGACTCGGCTCCTACGAGCAGTACTTC